This paragraph reports one TCR beta chain. Germline CDR1 is LNHDA and CDR2 is SQIVND (reference sequence). Deletions cut 6 bases from V and 1 base from J, with 15 bases between. CDR3 length: 15 residues. This specimen comes from a study of monozygotic twins with cystic fibrosis. The repertoire was sequenced with immunoSEQ multiplex PCR; TCRdb's copy has only in-frame clones and lacks some. The data hold almost 20,000 clones, with more than 80% observed a single time. The receptor was derived from a girl aged 2-15 years with cystic fibrosis. Specimen: blood. V gene TRBV19 combines with J gene TRBJ1-1; no definite D call. The CDR3 DNA is TGTGCCAGTAGCCCTTGGGAGATTTGGAACACTGAAGCTTTCTTT. Its translation: CASSPWEIWNTEAFF.